This entry features one T cell receptor (beta chain) sequence. V was clipped by 5 bases and J by 2 bases, with 18 bases between them. Germline V gene sequence: CDR1 SGHNT, CDR2 YENEEA. CDR3 size: 16 residues. The sample is drawn from a study of technical replicates of blood from a handful of donors. Here immunoSEQ multiplex PCR was the method, and the copy in TCRdb shows in-frame clones only, minus some. The sample lists some 74,000 clones, around nine tenths seen once, with about 0.41% in the top ten. This clonotype originated in a human donor in good health. The sample comprised T cells isolated from PBMCs. V and J are TRBV11-3 and TRBJ2-5; the D gene is possibly TRBD1 (5 bases). The CDR3 is CASSLNQGMGQETQYF. CDR3 coding DNA: TGTGCCAGCAGCCTAAACCAGGGTATGGGGCAAGAGACCCAGTACTTC.